This paragraph reports one T cell receptor (beta chain). This entry is derived from a study of cytomegalovirus exposure and HLA in healthy donors. It was with 60 Vbeta and 13 Jbeta primers that the PCR ran. Measured with immunoSEQ multiplex PCR; TCRdb has only the in-frame clones, and not every one. The table lists about 190,000 clones, approximately 81% of them singletons. This CDR3 region has 13 residues. Germline values: CDR1 LNHDA, CDR2 SQIVND (reference sequence). The V gene lost 4 bases and the J gene lost 7 bases, with 8 bases spanning the gap. What was sequenced was PBMCs. This receptor was identified in a man in his forties or fifties in good health and CMV-seronegative. The V call is TRBV19, the J call TRBJ1-6, with D hard to call. CDR3 nucleotides: TGTGCCAGTAGTAACATCCAGAATTCACCCCTCCACTTT. This translates into CASSNIQNSPLHF. Based on the CDR3 plus reference TRBV19 and TRBJ1-6, the full variable domain is DGGITQSPKYLFRKEGQNVTLSCEQNLNHDAMYWYRQDPGQGLRLIYYSQIVNDFQKGDIAEGYSVSREKKESFPLTVTSAQKNPTAFYLCASSNIQNSPLHFGNGTRLTVT.